The 30 T cell receptor beta chains below come from one sample, sequenced in a study of cytomegalovirus exposure and HLA in healthy donors. It was with 60 Vbeta and 13 Jbeta primers that the PCR ran. Measured with immunoSEQ multiplex PCR; TCRdb has only the in-frame clones, and not every one. The data show fewer than 150,000 clones, with 76% seen just once and around 3.7% held by the top ten. Sequences were obtained from PBMCs. These receptors originate from a young man in good health and CMV-seronegative.

The chain has TRBV7-9 and TRBJ2-7; the match to TRBD2 covers 7 bases. CDR3 length: 16 residues. V shed 4 bases, J shed 0 bases, and the junction held 9 bases outside the gene matches. Germline V gene data show CDR1 as SEHNR and CDR2 as FQNEAQ (reference sequence). CDR3 sequence (DNA): TGTGCCAGCAGCTCGCTCGGGGAGGGGAACTCCTACGAGCAGTACTTC. As protein: CASSSLGEGNSYEQYF.

The chain employs TRBV11-2 and TRBJ1-1; D call uncertain. The CDR3 is 13 amino acids. The ends were cut back, 1 base at V and 1 base at J, with 4 bases in the middle. From germline, CDR1 is SGHAT and CDR2 FQNNGV. The CDR3 sequence: CASSLAGNTEAFF. Here the CDR3 DNA reads TGTGCCAGCAGCTTAGCGGGGAACACTGAAGCTTTCTTT.

The rearrangement joins TRBV7-6 to TRBJ2-7; D possibly corresponds to TRBD2 (6 bases). The CDR3 runs 13 residues. The germline V gene has CDR1 SGHVS and CDR2 FNYEAQ. Trimming shortened V by 5 bases and J by 2 bases, and 10 bases separated the two germline ends. The chain's CDR3 is CASSPAGPYEQYF. In DNA form, the CDR3 reads TGTGCCAGCAGCCCCGCGGGACCCTACGAGCAGTACTTC. The full variable domain, completed using reference TRBV7-6 and TRBJ2-7, is GAGVSQSPRYKVTKRGQDVALRCDPISGHVSLYWYRQALGQGPEFLTYFNYEAQQDKSGLPNDRFSAERPEGSISTLTIQRTEQRDSAMYRCASSPAGPYEQYFGPGTRLTVT.

The rearrangement joins TRBV7-8 to TRBJ1-2; D perhaps matches TRBD1 (6 bases). There are 14 residues in the CDR3. Germline V gives CDR1 SGHVS, CDR2 FQNEAQ. Deletions cut 1 base from V and 8 bases from J, with 14 bases between. CDR3 protein: CASSLGTAGGGYTF. The CDR3, as DNA: TGTGCCAGCAGCTTAGGGACAGCCGGCGGAGGCTACACCTTC.

This clone was counted between two and nine times. This chain uses TRBV30 with TRBJ2-4; 11 bases fit TRBD2. This CDR3 region has 22 residues. The trim removed 0 bases at V and 1 base at J, leaving 20 bases unmatched. Germline-derived CDR1 and CDR2 are GTSNPN and SVGIG (reference sequence). The CDR3 DNA sequence: TGTGCCTGGAGTGTACTTAGTAGCGGGGGGGCGCGGCCCAGGGTGGCCAAAAACATTCAGTACTTC. Translating gives CAWSVLSSGGARPRVAKNIQYF.

V gene TRBV5-4 combines with J gene TRBJ1-2, with a weak D call TRBD1 (6 bases). Trimming stripped 4 bases from V and 4 bases from J, with 14 bases between. Germline CDR1 is SGHNT and CDR2 is YYREEE (reference sequence). The CDR3 runs to 14 residues. The DNA for the CDR3 is TGTGCCAGCAGCACCCCTGACAGGTCCTATGGCTACACCTTC. It translates to CASSTPDRSYGYTF. Based on the CDR3 plus reference TRBV5-4 and TRBJ1-2, the full variable domain is ETGVTQSPTHLIKTRGQQVTLRCSSQSGHNTVSWYQQALGQGPQFIFQYYREEENGRGNFPPRFSGLQFPNYSSELNVNALELDDSALYLCASSTPDRSYGYTFGSGTRLTVV.

This clone showed up just a few times. The rearrangement uses TRBV19 and TRBJ1-5, with D perhaps matching TRBD1 (5 bases). Germline lookup yields CDR1 LNHDA and CDR2 SQIVND (reference sequence). Trimming left V 5 bases short and J 7 bases short, with 12 bases between. The CDR3 extends over 13 amino acids. The CDR3 nucleotides read TGTGCCAGTAGTGAGACAGCCGAACAGCCCCAGCATTTT. This sequence encodes CASSETAEQPQHF.

The V call is TRBV9, the J call TRBJ1-1; no firm D call. The CDR3 contains 13 residues. Trimming pared 6 bases from V and 7 bases from J, leaving 16 bases between. In germline, CDR1 is SGDLS, CDR2 YYNGEE. The CDR3 DNA follows: TGTGCCAGCACGCCGGGAGGGAGTCATGAAGCTTTCTTT. This sequence encodes CASTPGGSHEAFF. Filled out from reference TRBV9 and TRBJ1-1, the complete variable domain reads DSGVTQTPKHLITATGQRVTLRCSPRSGDLSVYWYQQSLDQGLQFLIQYYNGEERAKGNILERFSAQQFPDLHSELNLSSLELGDSALYFCASTPGGSHEAFFGQGTRLTVV.

This chain joins TRBV5-6 and TRBJ2-7; 8 bases are a match to TRBD2. Germline loops: CDR1 SGHDT, CDR2 YYEEEE. V was pared by 5 bases and J by 1 base, with 8 bases of the junction left unmatched. The CDR3 loop spans 15 amino acids. The CDR3 nucleotides are TGTGCCAGCAGGCGGCGGGGGGCGGAGTCCTACGAGCAGTACTTC. Its protein product is CASRRRGAESYEQYF.

This clone was seen just once. The rearrangement joins TRBV11-2 to TRBJ2-7, with 7 bases fitting TRBD1. CDR1 is SGHAT, CDR2 FQNNGV, per germline. The CDR3 extends over 13 amino acids. With 5 bases clipped from V and 6 bases from J, the junction kept 7 bases outside the gene matches. The CDR3 DNA reads TGTGCCAGCAGCCCATCGACAGGGACCGAGCAGTACTTC. Its translation is CASSPSTGTEQYF.

The count of this clone is one. The chain uses TRBV6-5 and TRBJ1-1, with D unresolved. CDR1 and CDR2 from the germline V gene are MNHEY and SVGAGI. Trimming took off 6 bases at V and 5 bases at J, with 16 bases between the two ends. This CDR3 has 14 residues. This CDR3 is CASRNDARLTEAFF. CDR3 coding DNA: TGTGCCAGCAGGAACGACGCGAGGTTGACTGAAGCTTTCTTT.

The chain has TRBV12-5 and TRBJ2-7; D is undetermined. Germline CDR1 is LGHNT and CDR2 is FRNRAP. V was cut by 2 bases and J by 0 bases, with 17 bases left in between. The CDR3 consists of 17 residues. The CDR3 loop reads CASGLSGLKPGSYEQYF. In DNA, the CDR3 is TGTGCTAGTGGTTTGTCAGGCTTAAAACCTGGCTCCTACGAGCAGTACTTC.

This clone was observed a single time. The CDR3 is CSVDTGTPYEQYF. CDR3 nucleotides: TGCAGCGTTGATACCGGGACACCCTACGAGCAGTACTTC. This chain uses TRBV29-1 with TRBJ2-7; D is possibly TRBD1 (6 bases). Trimming left V 3 bases short and J 2 bases short, with 11 bases between. The CDR3 is 13 amino acids. The V gene's germline CDR1 is SQVTM and CDR2 ANQGSEA.

The chain combines TRBV2 with TRBJ1-5; D perhaps matches TRBD1 (6 bases). The germline V gene encodes CDR1 SNHLY and CDR2 FYNNEI. This CDR3 contains 13 residues. V gave up 4 bases and J gave up 8 bases, with 12 bases separating them. CDR3 DNA sequence: TGTGCCAGCAGTGCGCAGGGGTTGGAGCCCCAGCATTTT. Encoded protein: CASSAQGLEPQHF.

The chain is built from TRBV28 and TRBJ2-1; D is ambiguous. The CDR3 covers 16 residues. V lost 3 bases, J lost 0 bases, and 12 bases lay in between. The germline gives CDR1 MDHEN, CDR2 SYDVKM. The CDR3 DNA follows: TGTGCCAGCAGTTTGACACCCATATCCTCCTACAATGAGCAGTTCTTC. Protein: CASSLTPISSYNEQFF.

V usage is TRBV19 and J usage is TRBJ1-3; 12 bases are shared with TRBD1. Germline V gene data show CDR1 as LNHDA and CDR2 as SQIVND (reference sequence). Trimming took 7 bases from V and 0 from J; bases not matched to a gene: 10. This CDR3 contains 18 residues. CDR3: CASTAGTGGVRSGNTIYF. CDR3 sequence (DNA): TGTGCCAGTACCGCCGGGACAGGGGGCGTTCGCTCTGGAAACACCATATATTTT.

The chain links TRBV19 to TRBJ2-3; D is uncertain. Trimming pared 2 bases from V and 0 bases from J, leaving 12 bases between. The CDR3 runs to 16 residues. Germline V gives CDR1 LNHDA, CDR2 SQIVND (reference sequence). In nucleotides, the CDR3 is TGTGCCAGTAGTATATCCGCAGGTCTGAGCACAGATACGCAGTATTTT. This gives the protein CASSISAGLSTDTQYF.

The chain combines TRBV19 with TRBJ2-7; D gene ambiguous. The germline CDR1 and CDR2 sequences are LNHDA and SQIVND (reference sequence). The CDR3 covers 15 residues. With 1 base removed from V and 7 bases from J, the gap between germline ends came to 17 bases. CDR3 sequence (DNA): TGTGCCAGTAGTATAGGGGCAGGCGTGATCGCTGAGCAGTACTTC. Translating it yields CASSIGAGVIAEQYF.

The chain links TRBV5-1 to TRBJ2-5; TRBD2 matches 8 bases. J was trimmed by 4 bases and V by 1 base; bases with no gene match: 6. CDR3 size: 15 residues. Germline V gene lookup returns CDR1 SGHRS and CDR2 YFSETQ. The CDR3 protein is CASSLKSGSSETQYF. As DNA, the CDR3 is TGCGCCAGCAGCTTGAAGAGCGGGAGTTCAGAGACCCAGTACTTC. Supplemented by reference TRBV5-1 and TRBJ2-5, the full variable domain reads KAGVTQTPRYLIKTRGQQVTLSCSPISGHRSVSWYQQTPGQGLQFLFEYFSETQRNKGNFPGRFSGRQFSNSRSEMNVSTLELGDSALYLCASSLKSGSSETQYFGPGTRLLVL.

The V gene is TRBV6-1, the J gene TRBJ2-7; tentatively, D is TRBD1 (5 bases). The CDR3 contains 13 residues. Germline V gene data show CDR1 as MNHNS and CDR2 as SASEGT. V was clipped by 9 bases and J by 2 bases, with 14 bases between them. This CDR3 is CASNIQAPYEQYF. The DNA of the CDR3 is TGTGCCAGTAATATACAGGCACCCTACGAGCAGTACTTC.

The chain uses TRBV5-1 and TRBJ1-6, with D perhaps matching TRBD1 (6 bases). Per germline, CDR1 SGHRS and CDR2 YFSETQ. This CDR3 has 15 amino acids. Between the trimmed V and J ends, which lost 0 bases and 8 bases, there was a span of 12 bases. DNA of the CDR3: TGCGCCAGCAGCTTGGCAGGGGAAGGGGATTCACCCCTCCACTTT. Residues: CASSLAGEGDSPLHF.

The genes are TRBV4-1 and TRBJ2-2; no clear D. CDR1 and CDR2 from the germline V gene are MGHRA and YSYEKL. V shed 1 base and J shed 1 base, with 13 bases lying between them. This CDR3 contains 17 residues. The CDR3 DNA reads as TGCGCCAGCAGCCAAGGACTCTTCGGGTGGAACACCGGGGAGCTGTTTTTT. Its protein is CASSQGLFGWNTGELFF.

V usage is TRBV29-1 and J usage is TRBJ2-5; 10 nucleotides line up with TRBD2. The end of the DNA aligns better with TRBJ2-7, so the J call may be wrong. The CDR3 covers 15 residues. The germline V gene encodes CDR1 SQVTM and CDR2 ANQGSEA. Written as DNA, the CDR3 is TGCAGCGTTGCCCCGGCTAGCGGGGGCTCCTACGAGCAGTACTTC. As protein: CSVAPASGGSYEQYF.

Regarding this clone: Other DNA sequences of this sample code for an identical CDR3. The CDR3, as DNA: TGTGCCAGCAGCCAAGACGGGGAGGGACAGGGGGCAGATACGCAGTATTTT. This sequence encodes CASSQDGEGQGADTQYF. The rearrangement joins TRBV4-2 to TRBJ2-3; 11 nucleotides match TRBD1. The CDR3 runs 17 residues. The ends lost 0 bases at V and 4 bases at J; junction bases unmatched: 6. Germline V lookup: CDR1 LGHNA, CDR2 YNFKEQ.

This clone was observed a few times. The V call is TRBV9, the J call TRBJ2-5; TRBD2 is a possible D gene (5 bases). Germline V lookup: CDR1 SGDLS, CDR2 YYNGEE. The CDR3 covers 19 residues. Between the trimmed V and J ends, which lost 3 bases and 5 bases, there was a span of 29 bases. CDR3 loop: CASSGAKVGGNYGVETQYF. In DNA form, the CDR3 reads TGTGCCAGCAGCGGGGCCAAGGTGGGCGGAAACTACGGGGTTGAGACCCAGTACTTC. The entire variable domain, with the rest obtained from reference TRBV9 and TRBJ2-5, is as follows: DSGVTQTPKHLITATGQRVTLRCSPRSGDLSVYWYQQSLDQGLQFLIQYYNGEERAKGNILERFSAQQFPDLHSELNLSSLELGDSALYFCASSGAKVGGNYGVETQYFGPGTRLLVL.

This chain uses TRBV28 with TRBJ1-4; D unclear. V shed 5 bases and J shed 5 bases, with 9 bases lying between them. The CDR3 length is 13 residues. Per germline, CDR1 MDHEN and CDR2 SYDVKM. The CDR3 protein is CASSPHQNEKLFF. CDR3 DNA: TGTGCCAGCAGTCCCCACCAGAATGAAAAACTGTTTTTT.

The chain recombines TRBV28 with TRBJ2-7; 7 bases fit TRBD1. Unmatched junction bases numbered 6, after V lost 5 bases and J lost 5 bases. This CDR3 is 13 amino acids long. The germline gives CDR1 MDHEN, CDR2 SYDVKM. The CDR3 here is CASSRGQVDEQYF. CDR3 in DNA: TGTGCCAGCAGTCGAGGACAGGTCGACGAGCAGTACTTC.

The chain recombines TRBV13 with TRBJ2-5; 11 positions match TRBD2. The end of the DNA is better explained by TRBJ2-7, so the J call may be wrong. Looked up from germline, CDR1 is PRHDT and CDR2 is FYEKMQ (reference sequence). The CDR3 covers 17 residues. The CDR3 protein is CASSLGLAGGRAYEQYF. The CDR3, as DNA: TGTGCCAGCAGCTTAGGCCTAGCGGGAGGTCGGGCTTACGAGCAGTACTTC.

The V and J genes are TRBV5-1 and TRBJ2-1, with D perhaps TRBD1 (6 bases). The germline gives CDR1 SGHRS, CDR2 YFSETQ. The length of the CDR3 is 17 residues. V was shortened by 3 bases and J by 2 bases, with 18 bases between the two germline ends. CDR3 region: CASSSNIKTGTYNEQFF. As DNA, the CDR3 is TGCGCCAGCAGCTCGAATATAAAGACAGGAACCTACAATGAGCAGTTCTTC. Full variable domain (remainder filled in from reference TRBV5-1 and TRBJ2-1): KAGVTQTPRYLIKTRGQQVTLSCSPISGHRSVSWYQQTPGQGLQFLFEYFSETQRNKGNFPGRFSGRQFSNSRSEMNVSTLELGDSALYLCASSSNIKTGTYNEQFFGPGTRLTVL.

The genes are TRBV2 and TRBJ2-7, with D unresolved. The germline V gene encodes CDR1 SNHLY and CDR2 FYNNEI. The ends were cut back, 2 bases at V and 4 bases at J, with 9 bases in the middle. The CDR3 runs 13 residues. CDR3 loop: CASSETEDYEQYF. The DNA for the CDR3 is TGTGCCAGCAGTGAAACAGAAGATTACGAGCAGTACTTC.